Below, 25 T cell receptor beta chains from the same sample are listed, as sequenced in a study of T cells in Graves' hyperthyroidism and ophthalmopathy. RNA transcripts yielded amplified TCR beta CDR3 regions. With the HTBI primer set, the TCR CDR3 went through a first round of RT-PCR. Via MiXCR, TCRdb re-called the multiplex PCR reads, giving one row per CDR3 protein. The table records over 700,000 distinct CDR3 sequences, around 19% of them present only once. The sequencing sample was made of blood. The receptor set was obtained from a woman aged 45-65 years with Graves' hyperthyroidism that later progressed to Graves' ophthalmopathy.

The chain employs TRBV12-3 or TRBV12-4 and TRBJ2-2; 8 nucleotides align to TRBD1. The junction had 5 bases not matched to a gene; V was cut back by 5 bases and J by 3 bases. This CDR3 is 15 amino acids long. CDR3 loop: CASSHHRGYTGELFF. In nucleotides, the CDR3 is TGTGCCAGCAGTCATCACAGGGGGTACACCGGGGAGCTGTTTTTT.

Many counts were recorded for this clonotype. This chain joins TRBV11-2 and TRBJ2-7, with TRBD2 matching 14 bases. CDR1 is SGHAT and CDR2 is FQNNGV in the germline V gene. The CDR3 totals 17 residues. V trimming: 5 bases; J trimming: 4 bases; junction bases outside the gene matches: 10. The CDR3 DNA reads TGTGCCAGCAGCCGACTAGCGGGGGGGCCACTTGAATACGAGCAGTACTTC. It translates to CASSRLAGGPLEYEQYF.

There are many counts of this clonotype. V is TRBV2 and J is TRBJ2-5, with D perhaps matching TRBD1 (5 bases). The CDR3 runs 13 residues. Per germline, CDR1 SNHLY and CDR2 FYNNEI. V shed 6 bases and J shed 4 bases, with 12 bases lying between them. The DNA of the CDR3 is TGTGCCAGCAGGTTTGACAGAATAGAGACCCAGTACTTC. Translated, it gives CASRFDRIETQYF.

The sample holds many counts of this clonotype. The chain joins TRBV2 to TRBJ1-6, with 8 positions matching TRBD1. The CDR3 is made up of 15 amino acids. Germline V gene lookup returns CDR1 SNHLY and CDR2 FYNNEI. V was clipped by 5 bases and J by 9 bases; unmatched bases: 9. The CDR3 DNA reads TGTGCCAGCAGTTTTTCCCGGGACAGGAGTTCACCCCTCCACTTT. Protein product: CASSFSRDRSSPLHF.

V and J are TRBV7-2 and TRBJ1-1; maybe TRBD1 (6 bases). The length of the CDR3 is 13 residues. Trimming cost V 5 bases and J 8 bases, with 15 bases left between them. The germline V gene encodes CDR1 SGHTA and CDR2 FQGNSA. The CDR3 coding sequence is TGTGCCAGCAGCCGCGTAGCGGACAGCGAAGCTTTCTTT. This codes for CASSRVADSEAFF.

This clonotype came up once. With a much larger clone just one base away, this may be a read error. This rearrangement joins TRBV3-1 to TRBJ2-2; D call uncertain. CDR1 LGHDT and CDR2 YNNKEL come from the germline V gene (reference sequence). This CDR3 contains 14 residues. The chain's CDR3 is CANSQLGNTGELFF. CDR3 DNA: TGTGCCAACAGCCAGTTGGGGAACACCGGGGAGCTGTTTTTT.

This clonotype has at least ten counts. J is TRBJ1-2 and V is TRBV6-1, with D uncertain. This CDR3 contains 15 residues. V lost 0 bases, J lost 3 bases, and 11 bases lay in between. Germline CDR1 and CDR2: MNHNS and SASEGT. CDR3 sequence: CASSEAVSSDYGYTF. The CDR3 DNA is TGTGCCAGCAGTGAAGCGGTCAGTTCTGACTATGGCTACACCTTC.

This chain's CDR3 is CASSQIRGRSIATQYF. Here the CDR3 DNA reads TGTGCCAGCAGCCAGATCAGGGGCCGTAGTATCGCGACCCAGTACTTC. The V and J genes are TRBV7-6 and TRBJ2-5; TRBD1 is a possible D gene (6 bases). Germline CDR1 is SGHVS and CDR2 is FNYEAQ. V lost 5 bases and J lost 7, with 23 bases in between. The CDR3 is 16 residues long.

This clonotype was seen at least ten times. J is TRBJ1-1 and V is TRBV6-1, with TRBD1 matching 8 bases. The CDR3 is 14 amino acids. Germline V lookup: CDR1 MNHNS, CDR2 SASEGT. V trimming: 5 bases; J trimming: 8 bases; junction bases outside the gene matches: 10. The CDR3 nucleotides are TGTGCCAGCAGTAAGGACAGGGTGGGTTCGGAAGCTTTCTTT. Residues: CASSKDRVGSEAFF.

This clonotype was detected many times. The chain has TRBV5-1 and TRBJ1-1; 9 bases match TRBD1. CDR1 is SGHRS, CDR2 YFSETQ, per germline. The V and J ends lost 5 bases and 3 bases, in that order; junction bases with no gene match: 5. This CDR3 is built from 14 residues. The CDR3 DNA follows: TGCGCCAGCAGGATGACAGGGGGTGACACTGAAGCTTTCTTT. This sequence encodes CASRMTGGDTEAFF.

This clonotype occurred many times. The gene calls are TRBV7-2 and TRBJ2-7, with 7 bases that match TRBD1. This CDR3 is 17 amino acids long. J gave up 0 bases and V 5 bases, and 13 bases lay outside the gene matches. Germline V gene data show CDR1 as SGHTA and CDR2 as FQGNSA. CDR3 sequence (DNA): TGTGCCAGCAGCCCACAACCACCCGGGACAGTCTCCTACGAGCAGTACTTC. Protein: CASSPQPPGTVSYEQYF.

This clonotype was observed a few times. V is TRBV20-1 and J is TRBJ1-5, with D maybe TRBD1 (5 bases). The V end lost 3 bases, the J end lost 4 bases, and 10 bases lay between the germline ends. The CDR3 length is 13 residues. The germline V gene has CDR1 DFQATT and CDR2 SNEGSKA (reference sequence). In DNA, the CDR3 is TGCAGTGCTAGCGGACACCAGAATCAGCCCCAGCATTTT. Protein sequence: CSASGHQNQPQHF.

This clonotype was recorded once. This chain links TRBV18 with TRBJ2-1, with TRBD2 matching 9 bases. With V trimmed by 3 bases and J by 4 bases, 13 bases remained unmatched. The germline CDR1 and CDR2 sequences are KGHSH and LQKENI. This CDR3 comprises 18 residues. CDR3: CASSPKRPLAGLYNEQFF. In nucleotides, the CDR3 is TGTGCCAGCTCACCGAAGAGACCCCTAGCGGGGCTTTACAATGAGCAGTTCTTC.

This rearrangement joins TRBV7-9 to TRBJ1-5; 8 bases match TRBD1. V dropped 5 bases and J dropped 3; count of bases not matched to a gene: 6. Germline V gene lookup returns CDR1 SEHNR and CDR2 FQNEAQ (reference sequence). The CDR3 length is 15 residues. CDR3 nucleotide sequence: TGTGCCAGCAGCAATGGACAGGGACTCAATCAGCCCCAGCATTTT. Its translation: CASSNGQGLNQPQHF.

There are many counts of this clonotype. J is TRBJ2-3 and V is TRBV30, with D maybe TRBD1 (5 bases). CDR1 GTSNPN and CDR2 SVGIG come from the germline V gene (reference sequence). V dropped 5 bases and J dropped 4 bases, with 10 bases sitting between them. CDR3 length: 12 amino acids. The CDR3: CAWGATPDTQYF. The CDR3 nucleotides are TGTGCCTGGGGGGCAACCCCAGATACGCAGTATTTT.

This clonotype was seen only a few times. The rearrangement links TRBV30 to TRBJ2-7, with D perhaps matching TRBD1 (5 bases). The CDR3 is 11 residues long. V was trimmed by 3 bases and J by 3 bases, leaving 6 bases between them. Germline CDR1 GTSNPN, CDR2 SVGIG (reference sequence). This CDR3 is CAWRDSYEQYF. DNA for the CDR3: TGTGCCTGGAGAGACAGCTACGAGCAGTACTTC.

The chain recombines TRBV15 with TRBJ2-3, with TRBD1 as a possible D gene (6 bases). V was pared by 1 base and J by 2 bases, with 13 bases between. The CDR3 extends over 16 amino acids. Looked up from germline, CDR1 is LNHNV and CDR2 is YYDKDF (reference sequence). The CDR3, as DNA: TGTGCCACCAGCAGAGGAGGGGGATCCTCCACAGATACGCAGTATTTT. Its translation is CATSRGGGSSTDTQYF.

The rearrangement links TRBV5-6 to TRBJ2-2; 7 bases line up with TRBD1. CDR1 is SGHDT, CDR2 YYEEEE, per germline. The CDR3 totals 15 residues. V lost 4 bases and J lost 3; bases outside the gene matches: 6. The CDR3 loop is CASSRDRVYTGELFF. DNA for the CDR3: TGTGCCAGCAGCCGCGACAGGGTCTACACCGGGGAGCTGTTTTTT. Full variable domain (missing parts from reference TRBV5-6 and TRBJ2-2): DAGVTQSPTHLIKTRGQQVTLRCSPKSGHDTVSWYQQALGQGPQFIFQYYEEEERQRGNFPDRFSGHQFPNYSSELNVNALLLGDSALYLCASSRDRVYTGELFFGEGSRLTVL.

The table lists this clonotype with a few counts. The chain carries TRBV6-4 and TRBJ2-2; 9 nucleotides match TRBD1. Germline lookup yields CDR1 MRHNA and CDR2 SNTAGT. V dropped 10 bases and J dropped 3; count of bases not matched to a gene: 9. The CDR3 consists of 15 residues. The CDR3 spells CATSPGTGYTGELFF. CDR3 DNA: TGTGCCACCTCCCCTGGGACAGGGTACACCGGGGAGCTGTTTTTT.

This clonotype was seen a handful of times. The J gene is TRBJ1-2, the V gene TRBV12-3 or TRBV12-4, with 10 bases lining up with TRBD1. With 5 bases clipped from V and 8 bases from J, the junction kept 8 bases outside the gene matches. The CDR3 is made up of 14 amino acids. The CDR3 DNA reads as TGTGCCAGCAGTACGGGACAGGGGACGGGCGGCTACACCTTC. Translation: CASSTGQGTGGYTF.

This sequence joins TRBV6-2 or TRBV6-3 and TRBJ1-1; the D is unclear. The CDR3 has 12 residues. The ends were cut back, 5 bases at V and 11 bases at J, with 15 bases in the middle. Looked up from germline, CDR1 is MNHEY and CDR2 is SVGEGT. DNA of the CDR3: TGTGCCAGCAGTCGCGTCGGCCCGGGGGCTTTCTTT. Amino acids: CASSRVGPGAFF.

This clonotype was observed many times. The CDR3 loop is CAWRAQWDGYTF. The CDR3 coding sequence is TGTGCCTGGAGAGCCCAATGGGATGGCTACACCTTC. The J gene is TRBJ1-2, the V gene TRBV30; no definite D call. V lost 3 bases, J lost 6 bases, and 11 bases lay in between. CDR1 and CDR2 from the germline V gene are GTSNPN and SVGIG (reference sequence). The CDR3 has 12 residues.

Ten or more counts support this clonotype. The gene calls are TRBV20-1 and TRBJ2-1; D is unresolved. With 0 bases removed from V and 9 bases from J, the gap between germline ends came to 9 bases. The length of the CDR3 is 12 residues. Germline assignment: CDR1 DFQATT and CDR2 SNEGSKA (reference sequence). For the CDR3, the DNA is TGCAGTGCTAGAGACTTCCCGTCTGAGCAGTTCTTC. Encoded protein: CSARDFPSEQFF.

This clonotype was seen at least ten times. The chain links TRBV30 to TRBJ1-1; D possibly corresponds to TRBD1 (6 bases). Germline values: CDR1 GTSNPN, CDR2 SVGIG (reference sequence). Between the trimmed V and J ends, which lost 3 bases and 1 base, there was a span of 9 bases. The CDR3 has 13 residues. This CDR3 reads CAWSTQGNTEAFF. The CDR3 region has the DNA TGTGCCTGGAGCACACAGGGGAACACTGAAGCTTTCTTT.

This clonotype showed up many times. J is TRBJ1-3 and V is TRBV10-3; D remains ambiguous. CDR1 is ENHRY, CDR2 SYGVKD, per germline. CDR3 length: 15 amino acids. The V end lost 0 bases, the J end lost 8 bases, and 14 bases lay between the germline ends. The CDR3 DNA reads as TGTGCCATCAGTGAGTCTGGCGATAGTTGGGACACCATATATTTT. Translated, it gives CAISESGDSWDTIYF.